The present TCR beta chain was sequenced within a study of CD8 T cells in ankylosing spondylitis. TCRdb re-derived calls from the 5' RACE reads in MiXCR, one entry per CDR3 protein. Here the sample spans hundreds of thousands of distinct CDR3 sequences, 10% to 15% being singletons. The CDR3 is 16 amino acids. Germline values: CDR1 MNHEY, CDR2 SMNVEV (reference sequence). The J segment lost 5 bases and the V segment lost 6 bases, leaving 7 bases of the junction unmatched. This clonotype occurred a few times. What it recognizes is unknown. Study-level points and caveats: For ankylosing spondylitis blood, a TCR beta motif of roughly 8 highly homologous variants appeared characteristic. Disease-associated clones were CD8+ and fairly uncommon in peripheral blood.

This sequence joins TRBV27 and TRBJ2-3; 14 bases align to TRBD2. The clonotype was recovered from a male donor with ankylosing spondylitis. The sample consisted of blood, either unsorted or a sorted T cell fraction (not recorded which). CDR3 coding DNA: TGTGCCAGCAGCCCCTGGACTAGCGGGGGGATAGATACGCAGTATTTT. Protein: CASSPWTSGGIDTQYF.